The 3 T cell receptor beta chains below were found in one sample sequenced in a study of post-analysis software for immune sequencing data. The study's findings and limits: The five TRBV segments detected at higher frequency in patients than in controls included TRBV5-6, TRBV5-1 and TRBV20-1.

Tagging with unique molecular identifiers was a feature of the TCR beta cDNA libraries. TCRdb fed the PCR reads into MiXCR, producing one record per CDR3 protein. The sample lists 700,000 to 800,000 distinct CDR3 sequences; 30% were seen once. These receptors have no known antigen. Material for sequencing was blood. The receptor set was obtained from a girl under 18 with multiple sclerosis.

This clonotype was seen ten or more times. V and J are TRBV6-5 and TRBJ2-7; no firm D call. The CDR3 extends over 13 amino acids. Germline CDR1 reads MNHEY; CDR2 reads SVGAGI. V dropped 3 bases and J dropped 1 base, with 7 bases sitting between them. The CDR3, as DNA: TGTGCCAGCAGTTATGGCAAATCCTACGAGCAGTACTTC. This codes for CASSYGKSYEQYF.

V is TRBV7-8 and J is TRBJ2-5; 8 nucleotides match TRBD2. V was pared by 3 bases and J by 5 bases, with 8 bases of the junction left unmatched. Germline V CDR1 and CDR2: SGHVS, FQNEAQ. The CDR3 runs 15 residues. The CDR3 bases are TGTGCCAGCAGCTTTTCCGGGGGGGTTCGGGAGACCCAGTACTTC. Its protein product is CASSFSGGVRETQYF.

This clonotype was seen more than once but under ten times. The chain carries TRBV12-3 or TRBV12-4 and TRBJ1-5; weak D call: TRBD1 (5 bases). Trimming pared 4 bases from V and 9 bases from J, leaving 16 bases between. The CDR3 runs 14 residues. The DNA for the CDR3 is TGTGCCAGCAGTTCATCCGGGGCCGGTCGGCCCCAGCATTTT. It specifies CASSSSGAGRPQHF.